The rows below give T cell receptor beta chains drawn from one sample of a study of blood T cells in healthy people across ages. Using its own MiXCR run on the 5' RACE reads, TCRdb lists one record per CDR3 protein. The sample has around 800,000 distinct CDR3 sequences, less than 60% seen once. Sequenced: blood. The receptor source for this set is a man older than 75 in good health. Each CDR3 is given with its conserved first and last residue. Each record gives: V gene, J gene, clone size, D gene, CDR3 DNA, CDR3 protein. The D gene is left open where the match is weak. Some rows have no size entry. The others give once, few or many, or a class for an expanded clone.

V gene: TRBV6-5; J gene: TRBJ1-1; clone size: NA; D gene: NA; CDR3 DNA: TGTGCCAGCAGCCCAGGGCCCCAAACTGAAGCTTTCTTT; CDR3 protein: CASSPGPQTEAFF
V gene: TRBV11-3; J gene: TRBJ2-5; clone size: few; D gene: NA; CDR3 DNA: TGTGCCAGCAGCAGTACCGGAGAGACCCAGTACTTC; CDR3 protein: CASSSTGETQYF
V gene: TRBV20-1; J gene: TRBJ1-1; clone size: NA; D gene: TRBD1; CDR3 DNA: TGCAGTGCTAGAGATCTACAGGGGGCTAACACTGAAGCTTTCTTT; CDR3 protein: CSARDLQGANTEAFF
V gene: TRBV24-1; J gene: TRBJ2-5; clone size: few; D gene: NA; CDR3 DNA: TGTGCCACCAGTGATCGACTAGTTTCGGAGACCCAGTACTTC; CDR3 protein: CATSDRLVSETQYF
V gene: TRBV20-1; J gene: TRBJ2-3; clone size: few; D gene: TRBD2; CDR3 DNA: TGCAGTGCTAGCGAGCGGGGACGGAGCCTAGCTAGCACAGATACGCAGTATTTT; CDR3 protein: CSASERGRSLASTDTQYF
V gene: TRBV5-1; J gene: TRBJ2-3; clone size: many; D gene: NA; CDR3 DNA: TGTGCCAGCAGCTTAGGACAGACCACAGATACGCAGTATTTT; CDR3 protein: CASSLGQTTDTQYF
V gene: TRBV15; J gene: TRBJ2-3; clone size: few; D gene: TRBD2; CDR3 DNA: TGTGCCACCAGCTCACGGACTAGCGGGACAGATACGCAGTATTTT; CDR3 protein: CATSSRTSGTDTQYF
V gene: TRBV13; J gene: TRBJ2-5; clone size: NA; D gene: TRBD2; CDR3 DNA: TGTGCCAGCAGGAATCGGGAGGAGGGGCAAGAGACCCAGTACTTC; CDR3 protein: CASRNREEGQETQYF
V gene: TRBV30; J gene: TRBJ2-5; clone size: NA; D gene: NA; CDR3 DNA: TGTGCCTGGAGTACCCCATACAATGAGCAGTACTTC; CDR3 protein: CAWSTPYNEQYF
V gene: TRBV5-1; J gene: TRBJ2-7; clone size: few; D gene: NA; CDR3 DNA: TGCGCCAGCAGCCGGGCCGAAGGCTACGAGCAGTACTTC; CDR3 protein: CASSRAEGYEQYF
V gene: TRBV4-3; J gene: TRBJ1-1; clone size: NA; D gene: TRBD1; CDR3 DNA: TGCGCCAGCAGCCAGGACAGGGGTGGGAACACTGAAGCTTTCTTT; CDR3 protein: CASSQDRGGNTEAFF
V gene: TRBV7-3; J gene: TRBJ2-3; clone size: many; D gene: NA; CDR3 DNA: TGTGCCAGCAGGCCTTCGAGCACAGATACGCAGTATTTT; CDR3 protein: CASRPSSTDTQYF
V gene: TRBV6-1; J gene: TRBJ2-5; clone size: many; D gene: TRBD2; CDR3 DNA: TGTGCCAGCAGCCCGGGGGGAATACAATGGGTGACCCAGTACTTC; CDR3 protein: CASSPGGIQWVTQYF
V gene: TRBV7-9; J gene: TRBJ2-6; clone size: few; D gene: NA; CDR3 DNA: TGTGCCAGCAGCCTCCGTATGGGGGATCATTCTGGGGCCAACGTCCTGACTTTC; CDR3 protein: CASSLRMGDHSGANVLTF
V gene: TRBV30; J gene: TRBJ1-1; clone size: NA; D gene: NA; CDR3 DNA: TGTGCCTGGAGTGTACAGAGTGAAGCTTTCTTT; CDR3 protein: CAWSVQSEAFF
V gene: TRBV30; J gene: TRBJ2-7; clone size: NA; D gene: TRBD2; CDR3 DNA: TGTGCCTTTTCCTCCCAAGGTTTGGCGGGAGGGCCGGGAGAGCAGTACTTC; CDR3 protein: CAFSSQGLAGGPGEQYF
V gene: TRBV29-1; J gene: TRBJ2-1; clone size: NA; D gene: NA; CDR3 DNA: TGCAGCGTTGCGGGATGGACGGGTGAGCAGTTCTTC; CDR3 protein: CSVAGWTGEQFF
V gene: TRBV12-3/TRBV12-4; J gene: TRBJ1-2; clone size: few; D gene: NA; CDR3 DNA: TGTGCCAGCAGTTTGAACAGCCAAGCCTATGGCTACACCTTC; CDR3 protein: CASSLNSQAYGYTF
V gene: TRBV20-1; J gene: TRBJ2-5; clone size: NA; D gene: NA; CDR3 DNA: TGCAGTGCTTCCCGCAATCTCCAAGAGACCCAGTACTTC; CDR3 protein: CSASRNLQETQYF
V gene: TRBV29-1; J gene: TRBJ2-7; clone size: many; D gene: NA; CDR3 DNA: TGCAGCGTTGGAGCTCCGCTCGACGGTCCCTCCTACGAGCAGTACTTC; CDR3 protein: CSVGAPLDGPSYEQYF
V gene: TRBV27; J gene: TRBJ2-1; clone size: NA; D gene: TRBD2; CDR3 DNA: TGTGCCAGCAGTTTAACTAGCGGGAGTCTAAGCAATGAGCAGTTCTTC; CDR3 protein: CASSLTSGSLSNEQFF
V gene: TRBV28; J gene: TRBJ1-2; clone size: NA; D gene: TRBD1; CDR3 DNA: TGTGCCAGCAGGTTCACGGGACAGGTCTATGGCTACACCTTC; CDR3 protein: CASRFTGQVYGYTF
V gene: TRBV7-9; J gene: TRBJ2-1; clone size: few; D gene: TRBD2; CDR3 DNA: TGTGCCAGCAGCCCATCTAGACTAGCGGGGACCTACAATGAGCAGTTCTTC; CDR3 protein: CASSPSRLAGTYNEQFF
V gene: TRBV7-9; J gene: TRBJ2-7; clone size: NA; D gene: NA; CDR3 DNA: TGTGCCAGCAGTTTAAAGGCGCTCGAGCAGTACTTC; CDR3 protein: CASSLKALEQYF
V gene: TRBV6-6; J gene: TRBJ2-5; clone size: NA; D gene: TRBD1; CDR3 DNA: TGTGCCAGCCTGAACAGGGGCAAAGAGACCCAGTACTTC; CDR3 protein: CASLNRGKETQYF
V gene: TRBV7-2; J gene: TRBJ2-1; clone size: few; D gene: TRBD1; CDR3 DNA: TGTGCCAGCAGCCGGGACAGGAACTACAATGAGCAGTTCTTC; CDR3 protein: CASSRDRNYNEQFF
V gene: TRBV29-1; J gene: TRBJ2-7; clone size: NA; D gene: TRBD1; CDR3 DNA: TGCAGCGTTGATTCGGGACAGGGCTACGAGCAGTACTTC; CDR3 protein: CSVDSGQGYEQYF
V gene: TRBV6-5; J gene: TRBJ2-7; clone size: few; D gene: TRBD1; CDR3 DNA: TGTGCCAGCAGGGACAGGGATCCTCGCTACGAGCAGTACTTC; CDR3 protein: CASRDRDPRYEQYF
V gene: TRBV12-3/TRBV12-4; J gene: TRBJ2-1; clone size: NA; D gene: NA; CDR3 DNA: TGTGCCAGCAGCCCCCCCGGACGCGGCAATGAGCAGTTCTTC; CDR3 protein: CASSPPGRGNEQFF
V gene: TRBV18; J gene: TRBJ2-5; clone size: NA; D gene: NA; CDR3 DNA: TGTGCCAGCTCACCACAGGGGTTCGAGACCCAGTACTTC; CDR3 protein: CASSPQGFETQYF
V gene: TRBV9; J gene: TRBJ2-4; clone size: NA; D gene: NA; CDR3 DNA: TGTGCCAGCAGCATAAAAGGGGGGGCAGGGGAGCAGTACTTC; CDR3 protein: CASSIKGGAGEQYF
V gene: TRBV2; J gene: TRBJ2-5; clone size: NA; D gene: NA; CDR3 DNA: TGTGCCAGCAGTGAGGGCCAAACCCAATGGGAGACCCAGTACTTC; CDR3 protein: CASSEGQTQWETQYF
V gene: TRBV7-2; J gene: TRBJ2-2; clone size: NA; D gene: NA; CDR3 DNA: TGTGCCAGCACCCCCTCCGGCGGGGAGCTGTTTTTT; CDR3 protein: CASTPSGGELFF
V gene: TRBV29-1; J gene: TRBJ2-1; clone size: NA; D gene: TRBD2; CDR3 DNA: TGCAGCGCTGGACTAGCGGGTGAGCAGTTCTTC; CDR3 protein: CSAGLAGEQFF
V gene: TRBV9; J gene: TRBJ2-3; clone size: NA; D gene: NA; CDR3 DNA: TGTGCCAGCAGCGTCAACTTCCGCCCCTCTAGCGCCACAGATACGCAGTATTTT; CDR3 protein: CASSVNFRPSSATDTQYF
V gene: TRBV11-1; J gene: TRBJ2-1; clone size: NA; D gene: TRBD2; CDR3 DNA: TGTGCCAGCGGTTTAGAGACTAGCGGGGCCAATGAGCAGTTCTTC; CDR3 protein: CASGLETSGANEQFF
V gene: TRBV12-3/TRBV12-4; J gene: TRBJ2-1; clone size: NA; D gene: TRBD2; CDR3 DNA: TGTGCCAGCAGTGCCAACAGGGGTGAGACTAGCGGGCCCGGGGATGAGCAGTTCTTC; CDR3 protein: CASSANRGETSGPGDEQFF
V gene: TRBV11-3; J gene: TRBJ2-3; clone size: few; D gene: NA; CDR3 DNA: TGTGCCAGCAGCCCCAGCTCCCGCACAGATACGCAGTATTTT; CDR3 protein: CASSPSSRTDTQYF
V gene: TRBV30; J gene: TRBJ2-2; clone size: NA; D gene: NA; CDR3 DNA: TGTGCCTGGAGTGTATTTCTAAACACCGGGGAGCTGTTTTTT; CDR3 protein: CAWSVFLNTGELFF
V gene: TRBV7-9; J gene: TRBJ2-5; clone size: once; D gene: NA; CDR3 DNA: TGTGCCACCGGAGAGGACCGGTACTCTAATGAGCAGTACTTC; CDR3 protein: CATGEDRYSNEQYF
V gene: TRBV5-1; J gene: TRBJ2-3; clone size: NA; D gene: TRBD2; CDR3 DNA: TGCGCCAGCGCTCCGGGACTACGGTCGGATACGCAGTATTTT; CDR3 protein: CASAPGLRSDTQYF
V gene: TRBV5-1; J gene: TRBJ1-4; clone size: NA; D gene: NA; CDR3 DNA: TGCGCCAGCAGGGAGGACACAAATAATGAAAAACTGTTTTTT; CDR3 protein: CASREDTNNEKLFF
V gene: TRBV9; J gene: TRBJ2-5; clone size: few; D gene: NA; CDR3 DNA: TGTGCCAGCAGCGTGGGTTGGAGCCAAGAGACCCAGTACTTC; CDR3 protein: CASSVGWSQETQYF
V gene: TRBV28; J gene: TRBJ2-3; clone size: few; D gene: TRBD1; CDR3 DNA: TGTGCCAGCACCCCAGGGGGAACAGATACGCAGTATTTT; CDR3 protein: CASTPGGTDTQYF
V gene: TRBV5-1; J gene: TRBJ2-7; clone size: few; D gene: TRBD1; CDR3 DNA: TGCGCCAGCAGCCGGGGTAGGAGACAGGGGACTTCCTCCTACGAGCAGTACTTC; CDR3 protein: CASSRGRRQGTSSYEQYF
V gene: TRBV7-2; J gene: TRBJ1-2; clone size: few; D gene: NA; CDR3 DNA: TGTGCCAGCAGCTTAGATCACCCGCAAACTGCCTATGGCTACACCTTC; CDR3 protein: CASSLDHPQTAYGYTF
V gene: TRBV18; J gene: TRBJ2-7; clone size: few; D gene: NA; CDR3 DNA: TGTGCCAGCTCAACCCGGACAGCTTCCTACGAGCAGTACTTC; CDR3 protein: CASSTRTASYEQYF
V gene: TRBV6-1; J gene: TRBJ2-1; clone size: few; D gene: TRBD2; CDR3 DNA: TGTGCCAGCAGTACTCCGGGACTAGCGGGAGAAGAGCAGTTCTTC; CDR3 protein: CASSTPGLAGEEQFF
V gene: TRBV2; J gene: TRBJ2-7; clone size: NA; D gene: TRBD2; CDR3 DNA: TGTGCCAGCAGCAACTCGGTAGCGGGAGGTTACGAGCAGTACTTC; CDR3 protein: CASSNSVAGGYEQYF
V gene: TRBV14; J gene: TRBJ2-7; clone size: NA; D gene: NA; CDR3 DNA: TGTGCCAGCAGCCAAGGAAGGGGCCCCTACGAGCAGTACTTC; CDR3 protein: CASSQGRGPYEQYF
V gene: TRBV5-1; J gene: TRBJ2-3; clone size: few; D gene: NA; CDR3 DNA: TGCGCCAGCACCTTTGATGGACAGCCCACAGATACGCAGTATTTT; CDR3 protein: CASTFDGQPTDTQYF
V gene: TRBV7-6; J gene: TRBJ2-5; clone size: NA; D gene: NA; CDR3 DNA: TGTGCCAGCAGCCCGTGGACTGATGGAAATGAGCAGTACTTC; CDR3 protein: CASSPWTDGNEQYF
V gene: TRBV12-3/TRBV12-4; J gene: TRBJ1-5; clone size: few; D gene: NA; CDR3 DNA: TGTGCCAGCAGTTCGCTACTTAATCAGCCCCAGCATTTT; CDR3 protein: CASSSLLNQPQHF
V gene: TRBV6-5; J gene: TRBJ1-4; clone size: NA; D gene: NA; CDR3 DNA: TGTGCCAGCGCAACCGGGGGTGGGGCTGGAAAACTGTTTTTT; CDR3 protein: CASATGGGAGKLFF
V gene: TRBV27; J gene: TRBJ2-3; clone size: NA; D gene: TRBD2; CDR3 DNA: TGCACCAGCAGAGAAACTATGACTAGCGGCACAGATACGCAGTATTTT; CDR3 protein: CTSRETMTSGTDTQYF
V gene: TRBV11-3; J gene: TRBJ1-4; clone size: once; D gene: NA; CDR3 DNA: TGTGCCAGCAGCGCCGGGACAACTGAAAAACTGTTTTTT; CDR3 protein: CASSAGTTEKLFF
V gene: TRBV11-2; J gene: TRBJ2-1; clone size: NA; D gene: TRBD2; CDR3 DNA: TGTGCCAGCAGCTTAGTCTCGGGACTAGCGGGAGGTGAGCAGTTCTTC; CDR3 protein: CASSLVSGLAGGEQFF